The 21 T cell receptor beta chains below come from one sample, sequenced in a study of T-cell memory formation after mild COVID-19. Each CDR3 protein is one row after TCRdb ran MiXCR on the 5' RACE reads. The sample lists about 560,000 distinct CDR3 sequences; roughly 22% were seen once. Sample: PBMCs or a T cell subset sorted from them (not recorded which). All receptors derive from an adult woman who had mild COVID-19 (a few samples of this study predate the infection). Cell type and time point are not known.

This clonotype showed up just a few times. This chain connects TRBV5-1 to TRBJ2-5; unclear D gene. Germline V CDR1 and CDR2: SGHRS, YFSETQ. Trimming stripped 5 bases from V and 3 bases from J, with 14 bases between. CDR3 length: 14 residues. Here the CDR3 DNA reads TGCGCCAGCAGTCGCCCTCCTCTCGAAGAGACCCAGTACTTC. Translated, it gives CASSRPPLEETQYF.

The J gene is TRBJ1-1, the V gene TRBV29-1, with a weak D call TRBD1 (5 bases). The CDR3 totals 13 residues. Trimming pared 3 bases from V and 4 bases from J, leaving 12 bases between. CDR1 is SQVTM, CDR2 ANQGSEA, per germline. CDR3 DNA: TGCAGCGTTGAGAGGGGTGGTCGCACTGAAGCTTTCTTT. Residues: CSVERGGRTEAFF.

The rearrangement uses TRBV2 and TRBJ2-5; D is perhaps TRBD1 (6 bases). Germline CDR1 and CDR2: SNHLY and FYNNEI. Trimming took 7 bases from V and 6 from J, leaving 12 bases between them. The CDR3 is made up of 12 amino acids. In DNA, the CDR3 is TGTGCCAGCACGGTACAGGGAAAGACCCAGTACTTC. This codes for CASTVQGKTQYF. Using reference TRBV2 and TRBJ2-5 for the parts outside the CDR3, the full variable domain is EPEVTQTPSHQVTQMGQEVILRCVPISNHLYFYWYRQILGQKVEFLVSFYNNEISEKSEIFDDQFSVERPDGSNFTLKIRSTKLEDSAMYFCASTVQGKTQYFGPGTRLLVL.

The chain has TRBV6-5 and TRBJ1-2, with a weak D call TRBD1 (6 bases). CDR3 size: 14 residues. CDR1 and CDR2 from the germline V gene are MNHEY and SVGAGI. Trimming removed 0 bases from V and 5 bases from J, with 10 bases in between. The CDR3 sequence: CASSYSDRTYGYTF. The CDR3, as DNA: TGTGCCAGCAGTTACTCGGACAGAACATATGGCTACACCTTC.

As to this clonotype: A read error may produce the germline difference seen at one junction end. The genes are TRBV18 and TRBJ2-5; D may be TRBD1 (6 bases). Germline V gene sequence: CDR1 KGHSH, CDR2 LQKENI. The CDR3 has 13 amino acids. DNA of the CDR3: TGTGCCAGCTCAGGACAGTCTCAAGAGACCAAGTACTTC. Translated: CASSGQSQETKYF.

This clonotype was seen a handful of times. The chain is built from TRBV5-1 and TRBJ2-2; D call uncertain. Germline V CDR1 and CDR2: SGHRS, YFSETQ. V dropped 0 bases and J dropped 0 bases, with 12 bases sitting between them. The CDR3 has 17 residues. The CDR3 DNA reads as TGCGCCAGCAGCTTGGCCAGTATGGAGCCGAACACCGGGGAGCTGTTTTTT. Protein product: CASSLASMEPNTGELFF.

This clonotype occurred a few times. This chain links TRBV18 with TRBJ2-1; TRBD1 matches at 8 bases. After removal of 6 bases from V and 16 bases from J, the junction contained 11 bases not matched to a gene. There are 12 residues in the CDR3. Germline V CDR1 and CDR2: KGHSH, LQKENI. This CDR3 reads CASSSSRTGTFF. In DNA form, the CDR3 reads TGTGCCAGCTCCTCGTCTCGGACAGGGACATTCTTC.

The chain's CDR3 is CASSRRGTTGDTQYF. The DNA of the CDR3 is TGTGCCAGCAGCCGTCGGGGGACCACAGGAGATACGCAGTATTTT. V is TRBV6-6 and J is TRBJ2-3; D may be TRBD2 (6 bases). The V end lost 6 bases, the J end lost 5 bases, and 18 bases lay between the germline ends. The V gene's germline CDR1 is MNHNY and CDR2 SVGAGI (reference sequence). CDR3 length equals 15 residues.

This chain joins TRBV12-3 or TRBV12-4 and TRBJ1-6, with a tentative D call TRBD1 (5 bases). V lost 5 bases to trimming and J lost 8 bases, with 10 bases between them. CDR3 length equals 13 residues. This CDR3 reads CASSPAGHSPLHF. The CDR3 DNA reads TGTGCCAGCAGTCCGGCGGGACATTCACCCCTCCACTTT.

This clonotype was detected many times. J is TRBJ2-6 and V is TRBV7-2, with no clear D. CDR3 length: 15 residues. Trimming left V 4 bases short and J 0 bases short, with 7 bases between. CDR1 is SGHTA and CDR2 is FQGNSA in the germline V gene. The CDR3 is CASSSTGSGANVLTF. The CDR3 bases are TGTGCCAGCAGCTCGACCGGCTCTGGGGCCAACGTCCTGACTTTC.

The chain uses TRBV20-1 and TRBJ2-3; 9 nucleotides agree with TRBD2. Germline lookup yields CDR1 DFQATT and CDR2 SNEGSKA (reference sequence). With V trimmed by 5 bases and J by 5 bases, 8 bases remained unmatched. This CDR3 has 14 residues. CDR3 protein: CSAVTSGLKDTQYF. The CDR3 DNA sequence: TGCAGTGCTGTGACTAGCGGCCTCAAAGATACGCAGTATTTT.

This clonotype was found a few times. V usage is TRBV20-1 and J usage is TRBJ2-7, with 8 bases lining up with TRBD2. The V gene end was trimmed by 0 bases and the J gene end by 2 bases; junction bases not matched to a gene: 15. The CDR3 runs 18 residues. Germline CDR1 is DFQATT and CDR2 is SNEGSKA (reference sequence). The CDR3, as DNA: TGCAGTGCTAGAGATCCGGGGAGGGAGCGGGGGACCCCCTACGAGCAGTACTTC. Translating gives CSARDPGRERGTPYEQYF.

This clonotype appeared a few times. The rearrangement uses TRBV18 and TRBJ2-1, with 8 bases that match TRBD2. CDR1 is KGHSH and CDR2 is LQKENI in the germline V gene. The V gene end was trimmed by 3 bases and the J gene end by 6 bases; junction bases not matched to a gene: 4. The CDR3 runs to 14 residues. In DNA form, the CDR3 reads TGTGCCAGCTCACCTATAGCGGGGCCCAATGAGCAGTTCTTC. It specifies CASSPIAGPNEQFF.

The rearrangement links TRBV5-5 to TRBJ1-2; D might be TRBD1 (5 bases). Germline CDR1 and CDR2: SGHKS and YYEKEE (reference sequence). The CDR3 runs 17 residues. Trimming took off 1 base at V and 2 bases at J, with 18 bases between the two ends. The CDR3 DNA follows: TGTGCCAGCAGCTTGCAGGGTATACCCCGGTTAAACTATGGCTACACCTTC. Residues: CASSLQGIPRLNYGYTF. The variable domain in full, with the rest retrieved from reference TRBV5-5 and TRBJ1-2, is DAGVTQSPTHLIKTRGQQVTLRCSPISGHKSVSWYQQVLGQGPQFIFQYYEKEERGRGNFPDRFSARQFPNYSSELNVNALLLGDSALYLCASSLQGIPRLNYGYTFGSGTRLTVV.

This chain links TRBV12-3 or TRBV12-4 with TRBJ1-1; 8 bases line up with TRBD1. The CDR3 runs 13 residues. Trimming removed 8 bases from V and 6 bases from J; junction bases left unmatched: 8. The CDR3 here is CASGRQGIAEAFF. The CDR3 coding sequence is TGTGCCAGCGGGAGACAGGGGATCGCTGAAGCTTTCTTT.

The J gene is TRBJ1-1, the V gene TRBV12-3 or TRBV12-4, with TRBD1 matching over 8 bases. V lost 5 bases and J lost 1; bases outside the gene matches: 6. This CDR3 is 15 amino acids long. For the CDR3, the DNA is TGTGCCAGCAGTACAACCGGGACAGGGAACACTGAAGCTTTCTTT. Encoded protein: CASSTTGTGNTEAFF.

The chain combines TRBV5-1 with TRBJ2-1; D not certain. Trimming stripped 4 bases from V and 2 bases from J, with 10 bases between. CDR1 SGHRS and CDR2 YFSETQ come from the germline V gene. CDR3 length: 14 residues. The CDR3 loop is CASSVDPTYNEQFF. The DNA for the CDR3 is TGCGCCAGCAGCGTGGACCCGACCTACAATGAGCAGTTCTTC.

For the CDR3, the DNA is TGTGCCAGCAGCCCTGAGTACGCTTCACCCCTCCACTTT. Its protein is CASSPEYASPLHF. V and J are TRBV7-9 and TRBJ1-6, with D uncertain. CDR3 length equals 13 residues. Germline CDR1 and CDR2: SEHNR and FQNEAQ (reference sequence). The germline V and J ends were trimmed by 5 bases and 9 bases, with 11 bases remaining between them. Full variable domain (rest looked up from reference TRBV7-9 and TRBJ1-6): DTGVSQNPRHKITKRGQNVTFRCDPISEHNRLYWYRQTLGQGPEFLTYFQNEAQLEKSRLLSDRFSAERPKGSFSTLEIQRTEQGDSAMYLCASSPEYASPLHFGNGTRLTVT.

This clonotype was seen a few times. The V call is TRBV5-1, the J call TRBJ2-7; D gene unclear. Germline V gene data show CDR1 as SGHRS and CDR2 as YFSETQ. V lost 5 bases, J lost 0 bases, and 9 bases lay in between. The CDR3 runs 13 residues. Written as DNA, the CDR3 is TGCGCCAGCAGGGCGGCGGCCTCCTACGAGCAGTACTTC. This sequence encodes CASRAAASYEQYF.

This clonotype was recorded at least ten times. V usage is TRBV7-2 and J usage is TRBJ2-1; D is uncertain. This CDR3 has 11 residues. V lost 5 bases, J lost 5 bases, and 4 bases lay in between. CDR1 is SGHTA and CDR2 is FQGNSA in the germline V gene. CDR3 region: CASSPDNEQFF. CDR3 coding DNA: TGTGCCAGCAGCCCCGACAATGAGCAGTTCTTC.

In regard to this clonotype: A read error may explain this, as a much larger clone is one base away. The genes are TRBV7-2 and TRBJ2-5; possibly TRBD1 or TRBD2 for D (5 bases each). CDR1 and CDR2 (germline): SGHTA, FQGNSA. Between the trimmed V and J ends, which lost 2 bases and 4 bases, there was a span of 8 bases. The CDR3 consists of 13 residues. The CDR3 reads CASSLWDRETQYF. CDR3 DNA sequence: TGTGCCAGCAGCTTATGGGACCGAGAGACCCAGTACTTC.